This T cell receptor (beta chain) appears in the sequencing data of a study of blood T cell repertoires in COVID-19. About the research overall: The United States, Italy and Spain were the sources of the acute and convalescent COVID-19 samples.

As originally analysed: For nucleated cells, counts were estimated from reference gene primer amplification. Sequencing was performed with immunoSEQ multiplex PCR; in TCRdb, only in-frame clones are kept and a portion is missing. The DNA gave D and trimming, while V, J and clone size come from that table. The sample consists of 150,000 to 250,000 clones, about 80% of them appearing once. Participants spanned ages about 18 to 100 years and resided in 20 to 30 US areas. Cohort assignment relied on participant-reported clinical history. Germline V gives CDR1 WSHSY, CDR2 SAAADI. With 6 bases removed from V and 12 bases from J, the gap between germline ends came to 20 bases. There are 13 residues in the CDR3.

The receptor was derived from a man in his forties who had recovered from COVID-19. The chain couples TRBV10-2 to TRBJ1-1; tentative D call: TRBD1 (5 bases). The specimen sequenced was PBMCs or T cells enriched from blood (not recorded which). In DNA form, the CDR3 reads TGCGCCAGCAGCACCCAAGCAGGGCCCCCGCCTTTCTTT. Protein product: CASSTQAGPPPFF.